This TCR beta chain was identified in a study of cytomegalovirus exposure and HLA in healthy donors. Study results and limitations: No immune exposure information besides CMV serostatus was available. Later analysis showed most CMV-associated TCR beta chains appearing HLA-restricted. Specificity for CMV antigens was confirmed in vitro for a few of the CMV-associated chains.

Worth noting for this clone: Its antigen remains unidentified.

V lost 6 bases to trimming and J lost 2 bases, with 13 bases between them. The CDR3 totals 14 residues. CDR1 and CDR2 from the germline V gene are LNHDA and SQIVND (reference sequence). Both 60 Vbeta primers and 13 Jbeta primers went into the PCR. As handled by the study authors: As a later analysis found, there were approximately 80 million unique TCR beta chains, of which some 9.9 million were shared. The assay was immunoSEQ multiplex PCR, and TCRdb's table has in-frame clones only and misses some. That table supplies the V and J calls and clone size; D and trimming were determined from the DNA. The listing contains about 52,000 clones.

The source is a woman aged 60-75 years in good health and CMV-seropositive. This chain connects TRBV19 to TRBJ2-5; possible D gene TRBD1, 5 bases. The sequencing input was PBMCs. The chain's CDR3 is CASRGAVNQETQYF. CDR3 DNA sequence: TGTGCCAGTAGAGGGGCAGTAAATCAAGAGACCCAGTACTTC.